This T cell receptor (beta chain) was profiled in a study of T cell repertoires in cytomegalovirus infection. Study-wide results and caveats: The ex vivo response was dominated by HLA-C-restricted CMV-specific TCR beta clonotypes.

One entry per CDR3 protein, called by TCRdb with MiXCR from the reads. The sample contains a few hundred thousand distinct CDR3 sequences, about 25% of which appear only once. Germline CDR1 is SGHDT and CDR2 is YYEEEE. The CDR3 extends over 17 amino acids. V gave up 4 bases and J gave up 2 bases; unmatched junction bases: 13. This clonotype was observed a handful of times. Its antigen is not known. The specimen was PBMCs. The chain is built from TRBV5-6 and TRBJ1-2; 8 nucleotides line up with TRBD1. This sequence was found in a human donor in good health (CMV status not recorded). Some clones in this sample may be carry-over from other donors' samples. The CDR3 reads CASSATVRTGWNYGYTF. As DNA, the CDR3 is TGTGCCAGCAGCGCCACGGTCCGGACAGGGTGGAACTATGGCTACACCTTC.